Here is one T cell receptor beta chain with its context. The data stem from a study of cytomegalovirus exposure and HLA in healthy donors. The primer mix had 60 Vbeta and 13 Jbeta primers. Sequencing was performed with immunoSEQ multiplex PCR; in TCRdb, only in-frame clones are kept and a portion is missing. Seen here are 200,000 to 250,000 clones, approximately 81% observed once, and the top ten hold over 1%. In germline, CDR1 is SGHRS, CDR2 YFSETQ. J was trimmed by 3 bases and V by 5 bases; bases with no gene match: 8. The CDR3 spans 15 residues. This TCR derives from a human donor in good health. The specimen sequenced was PBMCs. This chain connects TRBV5-1 to TRBJ2-7; TRBD2 aligns across 10 bases. The CDR3 loop reads CASRPLAGAIYEQYF. The CDR3 DNA follows: TGCGCCAGCAGACCTCTAGCGGGGGCCATCTACGAGCAGTACTTC.